These 31 T cell receptor beta chains came from one sample sequenced in a study of human T cells and chemical hapten exposure. Via MiXCR, TCRdb re-called the RACE reads, giving one row per CDR3 protein. The sample records some 53,000 distinct CDR3 sequences, approximately 10% being singletons. Time point given: patch test 1, 2 weeks after DPC sensitization. Treatment noted: therapeutic diphenylcyclopropenone sensitization with weekly scalp DPC. The template was total RNA from unfractionated whole blood. Sequencing used whole blood, obtained in connection with sensitization to the hapten diphenylcyclopropenone (DPC). The receptors stem from a woman between 35 and 50 years old with alopecia areata. Some clones in this sample may be carry-over from other donors' samples.

This clonotype was seen more than once but under ten times. The rearrangement uses TRBV7-2 and TRBJ2-1, with TRBD2 identical over 8 bases. J was trimmed by 8 bases and V by 2 bases; bases with no gene match: 8. CDR3 length: 15 amino acids. Germline values: CDR1 SGHTA, CDR2 FQGNSA. The DNA of the CDR3 is TGTGCCAGCAGCTTAAGTAGCGGGGCCCGCCATGAGCAGTTCTTC. Protein sequence: CASSLSSGARHEQFF.

This chain connects TRBV27 to TRBJ2-3; D is undetermined. The CDR3 runs 15 residues. The germline V gene encodes CDR1 MNHEY and CDR2 SMNVEV (reference sequence). V was pared by 2 bases and J by 3 bases, with 12 bases between. The CDR3 nucleotides are TGTGCCAGCAGTTTAGGAGTTTCCCAGACAGATACGCAGTATTTT. Its translation: CASSLGVSQTDTQYF.

This clonotype was recorded at least ten times. The chain is built from TRBV6-2 or TRBV6-3 and TRBJ1-5; D uncertain. The germline V gene has CDR1 MNHEY and CDR2 SVGEGT. The ends were cut back, 4 bases at V and 2 bases at J, with 6 bases in the middle. The CDR3 extends over 13 amino acids. The CDR3 DNA reads TGTGCCAGCAGTTGGGCGGGCAATCAGCCCCAGCATTTT. Protein sequence: CASSWAGNQPQHF.

This clonotype was seen ten or more times. The V call is TRBV7-9, the J call TRBJ2-5; D remains ambiguous. The V end lost 0 bases, the J end lost 3 bases, and 17 bases lay between the germline ends. The CDR3 extends over 17 amino acids. Germline V gene lookup returns CDR1 SEHNR and CDR2 FQNEAQ (reference sequence). DNA of the CDR3: TGTGCCAGCAGCTTAGCGTTCCGGCAAGGGTTAGAAGAGACCCAGTACTTC. Its protein is CASSLAFRQGLEETQYF. The whole variable domain, filled in from reference TRBV7-9 and TRBJ2-5, reads DTGVSQNPRHKITKRGQNVTFRCDPISEHNRLYWYRQTLGQGPEFLTYFQNEAQLEKSRLLSDRFSAERPKGSFSTLEIQRTEQGDSAMYLCASSLAFRQGLEETQYFGPGTRLLVL.

This clonotype was recorded at least ten times. This rearrangement joins TRBV11-2 to TRBJ2-2; D gene unclear. The CDR3 totals 13 residues. Germline lookup yields CDR1 SGHAT and CDR2 FQNNGV. Trimming took off 0 bases at V and 5 bases at J, with 4 bases between the two ends. CDR3 DNA: TGTGCCAGCAGCTTAGATCGGACCGGGGAGCTGTTTTTT. Amino acid sequence: CASSLDRTGELFF.

The chain carries TRBV7-2 and TRBJ1-4; a possible D gene is TRBD1 (5 bases). Trimming took 1 base from V and 7 from J, leaving 13 bases between them. Germline V gene lookup returns CDR1 SGHTA and CDR2 FQGNSA. The CDR3 spans 15 residues. This CDR3 is CASSLVARESEKLFF. In DNA, the CDR3 is TGTGCCAGCAGCTTAGTGGCCAGGGAGAGTGAAAAACTGTTTTTT. The complete variable domain, with remaining parts taken from reference TRBV7-2 and TRBJ1-4, reads GAGVSQSPSNKVTEKGKDVELRCDPISGHTALYWYRQSLGQGLEFLIYFQGNSAPDKSGLPSDRFSAERTGGSVSTLTIQRTQQEDSAVYLCASSLVARESEKLFFGSGTQLSVL.

This clonotype showed up many times. V gene TRBV20-1 combines with J gene TRBJ2-1, with TRBD2 matching 8 bases. Looked up from germline, CDR1 is DFQATT and CDR2 is SNEGSKA (reference sequence). With V trimmed by 5 bases and J by 9 bases, 12 bases remained unmatched. This CDR3 is built from 14 residues. CDR3 sequence reads: CSAPRGGGYGEQFF. For the CDR3, the DNA is TGCAGTGCTCCAAGAGGCGGGGGGTATGGTGAGCAGTTCTTC.

This clonotype was picked up a small number of times. In DNA form, the CDR3 reads TGTGCCAGCAGTCGTAGCGGGAAGCTAACATACAATGAGCAGTTCTTC. The encoded protein is CASSRSGKLTYNEQFF. The chain employs TRBV12-3 or TRBV12-4 and TRBJ2-1; 8 positions agree with TRBD2. This CDR3 spans 16 amino acids. Germline trimming cut 5 bases from V and 4 bases from J; bases unmatched to any gene: 10.

This clonotype has ten or more counts. The rearrangement links TRBV11-2 to TRBJ2-1; TRBD1 aligns across 7 bases. V was clipped by 4 bases and J by 0 bases; unmatched bases: 6. The CDR3 is 16 residues long. CDR1 is SGHAT and CDR2 is FQNNGV in the germline V gene. This chain's CDR3 is CASSYRQGSSYNEQFF. DNA of the CDR3: TGTGCCAGCAGCTACCGACAGGGAAGCTCCTACAATGAGCAGTTCTTC. Complete variable domain (other parts from reference TRBV11-2 and TRBJ2-1): EAGVAQSPRYKIIEKRQSVAFWCNPISGHATLYWYQQILGQGPKLLIQFQNNGVVDDSQLPKDRFSAERLKGVDSTLKIQPAKLEDSAVYLCASSYRQGSSYNEQFFGPGTRLTVL.

The chain joins TRBV28 to TRBJ1-6; tentatively, D is TRBD1 (5 bases). The CDR3 is made up of 15 amino acids. V was trimmed by 1 base and J by 10 bases, leaving 14 bases between them. CDR1 and CDR2 from the germline V gene are MDHEN and SYDVKM. CDR3 region: CASSLYGGNGSPLHF. CDR3 DNA sequence: TGTGCCAGCAGTTTATACGGGGGAAACGGATCACCCCTCCACTTT.

V and J are TRBV9 and TRBJ1-5; D is uncertain. This CDR3 comprises 14 residues. Deletions cut 4 bases from V and 5 bases from J, with 13 bases between. Germline assignment: CDR1 SGDLS and CDR2 YYNGEE. The CDR3 region has the DNA TGTGCCAGCAGCCTCGACCCCGGAGATCAGCCCCAGCATTTT. Translation gives CASSLDPGDQPQHF.

This clonotype has ten or more counts. The rearrangement joins TRBV28 to TRBJ1-1; D remains ambiguous. Trimming took 7 bases from V and 4 from J, leaving 13 bases between them. Germline V gene lookup returns CDR1 MDHEN and CDR2 SYDVKM. This CDR3 spans 13 amino acids. The CDR3 region is CASTIPGRTEAFF. The DNA of the CDR3 is TGTGCCAGCACCATTCCCGGGCGCACTGAAGCTTTCTTT.

The sample holds many counts of this clonotype. CDR3 residues: CASSPGGARTGELFF. Written as DNA, the CDR3 is TGTGCCAGCAGCCCAGGGGGGGCGAGGACCGGGGAGCTGTTTTTT. The chain employs TRBV7-2 and TRBJ2-2, with D perhaps given as TRBD1 or TRBD2 (7 bases each). This CDR3 comprises 15 residues. Germline assignment: CDR1 SGHTA and CDR2 FQGNSA. Trimming shortened V by 5 bases and J by 5 bases, and 15 bases separated the two germline ends. Complete variable domain (other parts from reference TRBV7-2 and TRBJ2-2): GAGVSQSPSNKVTEKGKDVELRCDPISGHTALYWYRQSLGQGLEFLIYFQGNSAPDKSGLPSDRFSAERTGGSVSTLTIQRTQQEDSAVYLCASSPGGARTGELFFGEGSRLTVL.

This clonotype was seen many times. The gene calls are TRBV20-1 and TRBJ2-3; 9 bases map to TRBD1. V dropped 5 bases and J dropped 3; count of bases not matched to a gene: 12. This CDR3 has 16 residues. Germline V gene lookup returns CDR1 DFQATT and CDR2 SNEGSKA (reference sequence). The CDR3 bases are TGCAGTGCTGGAGGACAGGGGCGCATAAGAACAGATACGCAGTATTTT. Encoded protein: CSAGGQGRIRTDTQYF.

This clonotype was counted only a few times. CDR3 in DNA: TGTGCCAGCAGTGAGCAAGACCAAGAGACCCAGTACTTC. Its translation is CASSEQDQETQYF. The rearrangement joins TRBV2 to TRBJ2-5, with D hard to call. Per the germline V gene, CDR1 is SNHLY and CDR2 is FYNNEI. The CDR3 contains 13 residues. Trimming shortened V by 3 bases and J by 0 bases, and 5 bases separated the two germline ends.

This clonotype has a handful of counts. The chain joins TRBV29-1 to TRBJ1-2; a possible D gene is TRBD1 (5 bases). The CDR3 extends over 12 amino acids. Germline CDR1 and CDR2: SQVTM and ANQGSEA. The V end was cut by 7 bases, the J end by 4 bases, with 13 bases between. In nucleotides, the CDR3 is TGCAGCGCCCCAGGGACTACCTATGGCTACACCTTC. As protein: CSAPGTTYGYTF. The variable domain in full, completed from reference TRBV29-1 and TRBJ1-2, reads SAVISQKPSRDICQRGTSLTIQCQVDSQVTMMFWYRQQPGQSLTLIATANQGSEATYESGFVIDKFPISRPNLTFSTLTVSNMSPEDSSIYLCSAPGTTYGYTFGSGTRLTVV.

The chain has TRBV12-3 or TRBV12-4 and TRBJ1-1; D not resolved. The CDR3 has 13 amino acids. V was pared by 6 bases and J by 1 base, with 9 bases between. The CDR3 DNA reads as TGTGCCAGCAGCTTCGAACAGAACACTGAAGCTTTCTTT. It encodes CASSFEQNTEAFF.

This chain uses TRBV9 with TRBJ2-7; 8 nucleotides match TRBD1. Germline CDR1 reads SGDLS; CDR2 reads YYNGEE. With 3 bases clipped from V and 2 bases from J, the junction kept 7 bases outside the gene matches. The CDR3 is made up of 15 amino acids. The CDR3 protein is CASSAGGPSTYEQYF. CDR3 sequence (DNA): TGTGCCAGCAGCGCAGGGGGCCCCTCCACCTACGAGCAGTACTTC.

Here the CDR3 DNA reads TGTGCCAGCAGCCAAGATTATCTAGCGGGGGACAATGAGCAGTTCTTC. It encodes CASSQDYLAGDNEQFF. The chain recombines TRBV4-2 with TRBJ2-1, with 10 bases identical to TRBD2. This CDR3 contains 16 residues. Germline values: CDR1 LGHNA, CDR2 YNFKEQ. The junction had 4 bases not matched to a gene; V was cut back by 0 bases and J by 5 bases.

The chain has TRBV18 and TRBJ1-1; D unclear. Germline loops: CDR1 KGHSH, CDR2 LQKENI. With 4 bases removed from V and 0 bases from J, the gap between germline ends came to 15 bases. The CDR3 is 16 amino acids. CDR3 sequence (DNA): TGTGCCAGCTCACGCGCAGGTCCGGGTATGAACACTGAAGCTTTCTTT. It is translated as CASSRAGPGMNTEAFF.

The rearrangement joins TRBV28 to TRBJ2-7, with 10 bases that match TRBD2. CDR1 is MDHEN, CDR2 SYDVKM, per germline. V lost 6 bases, J lost 3 bases, and 5 bases stayed unmatched. This CDR3 contains 14 residues. CDR3 amino acids: CASSLRLAGYEQYV. The CDR3 region has the DNA TGTGCCAGCAGCCTAAGACTAGCGGGCTACGAGCAGTACGTC.

This chain uses TRBV12-3 or TRBV12-4 with TRBJ2-5; 7 nucleotides agree with TRBD1. V lost 10 bases and J lost 1; bases outside the gene matches: 9. The CDR3 sequence is 14 residues long. CDR3 region: CAITTGTAQETQYF. The DNA of the CDR3 is TGTGCCATCACCACCGGGACAGCCCAAGAGACCCAGTACTTC.

This clonotype was detected ten times or more. The chain joins TRBV18 to TRBJ1-6, with 9 bases aligning to TRBD1. With V trimmed by 3 bases and J by 4 bases, 4 bases remained unmatched. Germline CDR1 reads KGHSH; CDR2 reads LQKENI. CDR3 size: 16 residues. CDR3 bases: TGTGCCAGCTCACCCTCGGGACAGGGTTATAATTCACCCCTCCACTTT. Translated, it gives CASSPSGQGYNSPLHF.

About this clonotype itself: A much larger clone lies one base from this, so it may be a read error. The chain links TRBV28 to TRBJ2-7, with D hard to call. The germline V gene has CDR1 MDHEN and CDR2 SYDVKM. This CDR3 is built from 14 residues. The CDR3 spells CASSSPTSKVEHYF. CDR3 nucleotides: TGTGCCAGCAGTTCCCCGACCTCCAAGGTGGAGCACTACTTC. The entire variable domain, with the rest obtained from reference TRBV28 and TRBJ2-7, is as follows: DVKVTQSSRYLVKRTGEKVFLECVQDMDHENMFWYRQDPGLGLRLIYFSYDVKMKEKGDIPEGYSVSREKKERFSLILESASTNQTSMYLCASSSPTSKVEHYFGPGTRLTVT.

V usage is TRBV5-3 and J usage is TRBJ1-1, with D hard to call. TRBV5-3 is an ORF, and what it does is uncertain. The CDR3 length is 15 residues. V was trimmed by 4 bases and J by 2 bases, leaving 15 bases between them. This chain's CDR3 is CARSLPGQRNTEAFF. DNA for the CDR3: TGTGCCAGAAGCCTCCCCGGCCAGAGAAACACTGAAGCTTTCTTT.

The chain recombines TRBV7-9 with TRBJ2-3; D is ambiguous. Germline V gene sequence: CDR1 SEHNR, CDR2 FQNEAQ (reference sequence). The ends were cut back, 4 bases at V and 2 bases at J, with 16 bases in the middle. This CDR3 region has 16 residues. CDR3 amino acids: CASSSLWRENTDTQYF. CDR3 bases: TGTGCCAGCAGCTCCCTCTGGCGCGAAAACACAGATACGCAGTATTTT.

This clonotype was recorded a few times. The rearrangement links TRBV27 to TRBJ2-7, with 9 bases lining up with TRBD2. CDR3 length equals 15 residues. The V gene end was trimmed by 6 bases and the J gene end by 2 bases; junction bases not matched to a gene: 8. The germline gives CDR1 MNHEY, CDR2 SMNVEV (reference sequence). CDR3 loop: CASSLGASGTYEQYF. The CDR3 region has the DNA TGTGCCAGCAGCTTAGGGGCTAGCGGGACCTACGAGCAGTACTTC.

The rearrangement joins TRBV7-9 to TRBJ2-7, with 14 bases identical to TRBD2. The length of the CDR3 is 17 residues. The germline V gene has CDR1 SEHNR and CDR2 FQNEAQ (reference sequence). With V trimmed by 1 base and J by 3 bases, 5 bases remained unmatched. The chain's CDR3 is CASSLGLAGGYFYEQYF. The CDR3 DNA reads as TGTGCCAGCAGCTTAGGACTAGCGGGAGGGTACTTCTACGAGCAGTACTTC. Filled out from reference TRBV7-9 and TRBJ2-7, the complete variable domain reads DTGVSQNPRHKITKRGQNVTFRCDPISEHNRLYWYRQTLGQGPEFLTYFQNEAQLEKSRLLSDRFSAERPKGSFSTLEIQRTEQGDSAMYLCASSLGLAGGYFYEQYFGPGTRLTVT.

The chain recombines TRBV11-3 with TRBJ2-2; D remains unclear. Germline CDR1 SGHNT, CDR2 YENEEA. There are 12 residues in the CDR3. Deletions cut 6 bases from V and 2 bases from J, with 4 bases between. CDR3 sequence reads: CASRGNTGELFF. Written as DNA, the CDR3 is TGTGCCAGCAGGGGAAACACCGGGGAGCTGTTTTTT.

J is TRBJ1-5 and V is TRBV6-2 or TRBV6-3, with no clear D. V dropped 4 bases and J dropped 0 bases, with 7 bases sitting between them. Germline V gives CDR1 MNHEY, CDR2 SVGEGT. The CDR3 runs 14 residues. CDR3 bases: TGTGCCAGCAGTTTTCTGTATAGCAATCAGCCCCAGCATTTT. This gives the protein CASSFLYSNQPQHF.

The chain has TRBV7-9 and TRBJ1-1; D gene uncertain. This CDR3 has 12 residues. Germline CDR1 SEHNR, CDR2 FQNEAQ (reference sequence). V was pared by 2 bases and J by 7 bases, with 8 bases between. The CDR3 DNA follows: TGTGCCAGCAGCTTATTAGGTTTTGAAGCTTTCTTT. Its protein product is CASSLLGFEAFF. The variable domain in full, completed from reference TRBV7-9 and TRBJ1-1, reads DTGVSQNPRHKITKRGQNVTFRCDPISEHNRLYWYRQTLGQGPEFLTYFQNEAQLEKSRLLSDRFSAERPKGSFSTLEIQRTEQGDSAMYLCASSLLGFEAFFGQGTRLTVV.